The 6 T cell receptor beta chains listed next were all sequenced from one sample in a study of blood T cells in healthy people across ages. A second PCR, run for roughly 7 to 12 cycles, used a sample-barcoded 5' primer plus a J-beta primer mix. One entry per CDR3 protein results from TCRdb running MiXCR on the 5' RACE reads. The table records about 800,000 distinct CDR3 sequences, roughly 25% of them present only once. These data were also reused for a study on T cells of mothers and their children.

Sequences were obtained from blood. These receptor sequences come from a boy aged 5-17 years in good health.

DNA of the CDR3: TGTGCCAGCAGCCAATCCAGACAGGCCGAGCAGTTCTTC. This encodes CASSQSRQAEQFF. The chain joins TRBV3-1 to TRBJ2-1, with TRBD1 as a possible D gene (6 bases). The CDR3 is 13 amino acids. Trimming left V 2 bases short and J 10 bases short, with 12 bases between. The germline CDR1 and CDR2 sequences are LGHDT and YNNKEL (reference sequence).

This clonotype was recorded a few times. The chain carries TRBV12-3 or TRBV12-4 and TRBJ2-3; 8 nucleotides align to TRBD2. The CDR3 has 16 residues. With 6 bases clipped from V and 3 bases from J, the junction kept 11 bases outside the gene matches. The CDR3 DNA is TGTGCCAGCAGCCCGACTAGCGATATACGGACAGATACGCAGTATTTT. Residues: CASSPTSDIRTDTQYF.

Only a few counts were recorded for this clonotype. This chain links TRBV12-3 or TRBV12-4 with TRBJ1-1; 8 bases agree with TRBD1. Trimming removed 7 bases from V and 5 bases from J; junction bases left unmatched: 9. The CDR3 consists of 14 residues. The CDR3 is CASTLGTGPTEAFF. The CDR3 DNA is TGTGCCAGCACCCTTGGGACAGGCCCAACTGAAGCTTTCTTT.

CDR3 in DNA: TGTGCCAGCAGCTTAGCTGGCAGGGGAGACTATGGCTACACCTTC. Translating gives CASSLAGRGDYGYTF. This sequence joins TRBV7-2 and TRBJ1-2; D is possibly TRBD1 (6 bases). The CDR3 extends over 15 amino acids. V lost 0 bases to trimming and J lost 3 bases, with 11 bases between them. Looked up from germline, CDR1 is SGHTA and CDR2 is FQGNSA.

The sample holds a few counts of this clonotype. V and J are TRBV21-1 and TRBJ2-7; the tabulated D call, TRBD2, remains unverified against the DNA. TRBV21-1 is reported as a pseudogene. This CDR3 region has 15 residues. The CDR3 here is CASSGRGLAVYEQYF. The CDR3 bases are TGTGCCAGCAGCGGCCGAGGACTAGCGGTTTACGAGCAGTACTTC.

A few counts support this clonotype. The chain joins TRBV27 to TRBJ2-1, with TRBD2 identical over 8 bases. V lost 7 bases, J lost 9 bases, and 8 bases stayed unmatched. The CDR3 is 13 amino acids. The germline V gene encodes CDR1 MNHEY and CDR2 SMNVEV (reference sequence). This CDR3 is CASTGGSVSEQFF. The CDR3 DNA follows: TGTGCCAGCACGGGGGGGTCGGTTTCTGAGCAGTTCTTC.